The rows below give T cell receptor beta chains drawn from one sample of a study of radiotherapy plus CTLA-4 blockade in lung cancer. TCRdb's copy holds only in-frame clones and misses some; the assay was immunoSEQ multiplex PCR. The sample carries tens of thousands of clones, around 72% recorded once. The specimen comprised peripheral blood, sampled from a patient treated with radiotherapy plus ipilimumab. These TCRs come from a human donor with non-small cell lung cancer who had stable disease on radiotherapy plus ipilimumab. Each CDR3 is given with its conserved first and last residue. A D gene is named only where the DNA matches it firmly. Clone size is given for some rows only: seen once, a few or many times, or a class if the clone is expanded.

TRBJ2-2,TRBD2,TRBV7-8,.,TGTGCCAGCAGCCGAGGGACTACCCAAGGGGGGGAGCTGTTTTTT,CASSRGTTQGGELFF
TRBJ2-7,TRBD2,TRBV6-1,.,TGTGCCAGCAGTTCCCGGAGTCGGGAGGAGTTGCCGTACTTC,CASSSRSREELPYF
TRBJ2-1,TRBD2,TRBV28,.,TGTGCCAGCAGACCCGGGGGGAAAGAGTACAATGAGCAGTTCTTC,CASRPGGKEYNEQFF
TRBJ1-2,.,TRBV27,.,TGTGCCAGCAGAGGGACTGCCTATGGCTACACCTTC,CASRGTAYGYTF
TRBJ1-1,.,TRBV5-5,.,TGTGCCAGCAGCCCGTCTTTTGTGGTTCGAAACACTGAAGCTTTCTTT,CASSPSFVVRNTEAFF
TRBJ1-1,TRBD1,TRBV7-9,.,TGTGCCAGCAGCGAAATCGGACAGGGCGGTCGAGCTTTCTTT,CASSEIGQGGRAFF
TRBJ2-7,.,TRBV7-9,.,TGTGCCAGCAGTATCACCCCACTGGGGCTAAGCTCCTACGAGCAGTACTTC,CASSITPLGLSSYEQYF
TRBJ2-3,TRBD2,TRBV19,.,TGTGCCAGTAGTATCCGCGCGGGGGTCACAGATACGCAGTATTTT,CASSIRAGVTDTQYF
TRBJ1-1,.,TRBV19,.,TGTGCCAGTAGTCAAAACTCGGGGGGGGAAGCTTTCTTT,CASSQNSGGEAFF
TRBJ2-3,TRBD2,TRBV19,.,TGTGCCAGTAGTGCCAATCGACCTGTAGCGGGGGGTCTCGATACGCAGTATTTT,CASSANRPVAGGLDTQYF
TRBJ1-4,.,TRBV6-1,few,TGTGCCAGCCTGAGGGGCGCCGGTAATGAAAAACTGTTTTTT,CASLRGAGNEKLFF
TRBJ1-2,.,TRBV5-4,.,TGTGCCAGCAGCCAAAATCGCGGGGGCGCGAGTGGCTACACCTTC,CASSQNRGGASGYTF
TRBJ2-3,.,TRBV11-3,few,TGTGCCAGCAGCCAGGGGACAATGGGTGGTACGCAGTATTTT,CASSQGTMGGTQYF
TRBJ2-5,TRBD2,TRBV28,few,TGTGCCAGCAGTGAAAGCGGGAGGGCCCGAGAGACCCAGTACTTC,CASSESGRARETQYF
TRBJ1-2,.,TRBV7-9,.,TGTGCCAGCAGCCCCTCACAGGTTAACTATGGCTACACCTTC,CASSPSQVNYGYTF
TRBJ1-4,.,TRBV2,.,TGTGCCAGCAGTGCCGAGAGGAGCCATGAAAAACTGTTTTTT,CASSAERSHEKLFF
TRBJ1-2,TRBD1,TRBV6-5,.,TGTGCCAGCAGTAGACAGGGCTATGGCTACACCTTC,CASSRQGYGYTF